The rows below give T cell receptor beta chains drawn from one sample of a study of blood T cell repertoires in COVID-19. TCRdb's copy holds only in-frame clones and misses some; the assay was immunoSEQ multiplex PCR. The sample consists of about 220,000 clones, about 90% of them appearing once. Sequencing used peripheral blood. These receptors originate from a man between 35 and 55 years old with active or convalescent COVID-19. The CDR3 runs from the conserved cysteine through the conserved F or W. A D gene is named only where the DNA matches it firmly. Not every row has a clone size; where given, it reads once, few, many or a size class.

d_call: NA
clone_size: once
j_call: TRBJ2-1
v_call: TRBV3-1/TRBV3-2
cdr3_nt: TGTGCCAGCAGCCAAGATGTGGCGGGGGCGCTCAATGAGCAGTTCTTC
cdr3_aa: CASSQDVAGALNEQFF

d_call: TRBD1
clone_size: NA
j_call: TRBJ1-1
v_call: TRBV5-4
cdr3_nt: TGTGCCAGCCACCTGGGGACAGAGTCCGAAGCTTTCTTT
cdr3_aa: CASHLGTESEAFF

d_call: NA
clone_size: once
j_call: TRBJ1-6
v_call: TRBV5-6
cdr3_nt: TGTGCCAGCAGCCCCCGGTTGGGGAGTAGTTCACCCCTCCACTTT
cdr3_aa: CASSPRLGSSSPLHF

d_call: NA
clone_size: NA
j_call: TRBJ1-5
v_call: TRBV7-3
cdr3_nt: TGTGCCAGCAGCTTATACGGGGGAGGCCAGCCCCAGCATTTT
cdr3_aa: CASSLYGGGQPQHF

d_call: NA
clone_size: NA
j_call: TRBJ2-1
v_call: TRBV9
cdr3_nt: TGTGCCAGCAGCGTAAGTAGCTCCTACAATGAGCAGTTCTTC
cdr3_aa: CASSVSSSYNEQFF

d_call: TRBD2
clone_size: NA
j_call: TRBJ2-3
v_call: TRBV7-9
cdr3_nt: TGTGCCAGCAGCTTGGGAGGGGCCACAGATACGCAGTATTTT
cdr3_aa: CASSLGGATDTQYF

d_call: NA
clone_size: NA
j_call: TRBJ1-1
v_call: TRBV27
cdr3_nt: TGTGCCAGCAGTTTATACAGGGAGGGAGGTCGGATTAAAGCTTTCTTT
cdr3_aa: CASSLYREGGRIKAFF

d_call: NA
clone_size: NA
j_call: TRBJ1-2
v_call: TRBV7-2
cdr3_nt: TGTGCCAGCAGCTCGGACAAGGGATCTAACTATGGCTACACCTTC
cdr3_aa: CASSSDKGSNYGYTF

d_call: NA
clone_size: once
j_call: TRBJ1-1
v_call: TRBV6-5
cdr3_nt: TGTGCCAGCAGTCCTTGGAACACTGAAGCTTTCTTT
cdr3_aa: CASSPWNTEAFF

d_call: TRBD2
clone_size: NA
j_call: TRBJ2-3
v_call: TRBV5-1
cdr3_nt: TGCGCCAGCAGCCCGGGACTAGGGGCAGATACGCAGTATTTT
cdr3_aa: CASSPGLGADTQYF

d_call: NA
clone_size: NA
j_call: TRBJ2-2
v_call: TRBV9
cdr3_nt: TGTGCCAGCAGCGTAGGTGTCGGGACCGGGGAGCTGTTTTTT
cdr3_aa: CASSVGVGTGELFF

d_call: TRBD2
clone_size: once
j_call: TRBJ2-3
v_call: TRBV6-5
cdr3_nt: TGTGCCAGCAGTTACGGGGCGGGGGAGTGGGGAGATACGCAGTATTTT
cdr3_aa: CASSYGAGEWGDTQYF

d_call: NA
clone_size: NA
j_call: TRBJ1-1
v_call: TRBV5-4
cdr3_nt: TGTGCCAGCAGCCGCACCACTCCCCAGGGGCACGAGAACACTGAAGCTTTCTTT
cdr3_aa: CASSRTTPQGHENTEAFF

d_call: TRBD1
clone_size: NA
j_call: TRBJ1-2
v_call: TRBV5-8
cdr3_nt: TGTGCCAGCAGCCCCGGACAGGCACGGCTCCGCTACACCTTC
cdr3_aa: CASSPGQARLRYTF

d_call: NA
clone_size: NA
j_call: TRBJ2-7
v_call: TRBV3-1/TRBV3-2
cdr3_nt: TGTGCCAGCAGCCAAGAATTTAGGGGAGGCTCCTACGAGCAGTACTTC
cdr3_aa: CASSQEFRGGSYEQYF

d_call: TRBD2
clone_size: NA
j_call: TRBJ2-7
v_call: TRBV19
cdr3_nt: TGTGCCAGTAGTATTAGTGCGGGAGGAGGGACCTACGAGCAGTACTTC
cdr3_aa: CASSISAGGGTYEQYF

d_call: TRBD1
clone_size: NA
j_call: TRBJ1-1
v_call: TRBV30
cdr3_nt: TGTGCCTGGAGTGTACAATGGCAGGGGGTACTAAAACGGTCTGAAGCTTTCTTT
cdr3_aa: CAWSVQWQGVLKRSEAFF

d_call: NA
clone_size: NA
j_call: TRBJ1-5
v_call: TRBV7-2
cdr3_nt: TGTGCCAGCAGAGCTAGTGGTAGCAATCAGCCCCAGCATTTT
cdr3_aa: CASRASGSNQPQHF

d_call: NA
clone_size: NA
j_call: TRBJ2-3
v_call: TRBV5-1
cdr3_nt: TGCGCCAGCAGCCCCCCGGAGCGACGGCTGGATACGCAGTATTTT
cdr3_aa: CASSPPERRLDTQYF

d_call: NA
clone_size: NA
j_call: TRBJ2-2
v_call: TRBV10-3
cdr3_nt: TGTGCCATCAGCCCGTCTTCGGGGGGCGCGAACACCGGGGAGCTGTTTTTT
cdr3_aa: CAISPSSGGANTGELFF

d_call: TRBD1
clone_size: NA
j_call: TRBJ1-2
v_call: TRBV5-6
cdr3_nt: TGTGCCAGCAGCTGGGGGACAGTAAACTATGGCTACACCTTC
cdr3_aa: CASSWGTVNYGYTF

d_call: TRBD1
clone_size: NA
j_call: TRBJ1-1
v_call: TRBV2
cdr3_nt: TGTGCCAGCAGTGCCCAGGGGGAGCCTGAAGCTTTCTTT
cdr3_aa: CASSAQGEPEAFF

d_call: TRBD1
clone_size: NA
j_call: TRBJ2-7
v_call: TRBV28
cdr3_nt: TGTGCCAGCAGTTTCTCAGGGACAGGGTATTACGAGCAGTACTTC
cdr3_aa: CASSFSGTGYYEQYF

d_call: NA
clone_size: NA
j_call: TRBJ2-5
v_call: TRBV3-1/TRBV3-2
cdr3_nt: TGTGCCAGCAGCACCACAGGGACGGTACTCGAGGAGACCCAGTACTTC
cdr3_aa: CASSTTGTVLEETQYF

d_call: TRBD1
clone_size: NA
j_call: TRBJ1-4
v_call: TRBV28
cdr3_nt: TGTGCCAGCACCTCTCCCGGGACAGCTAATGAAAAACTGTTTTTT
cdr3_aa: CASTSPGTANEKLFF

d_call: NA
clone_size: NA
j_call: TRBJ1-2
v_call: TRBV20-1
cdr3_nt: TGCAGTGCTAGTGGGACTATGAACTATGGCTACACCTTC
cdr3_aa: CSASGTMNYGYTF

d_call: TRBD1
clone_size: once
j_call: TRBJ1-2
v_call: TRBV2
cdr3_nt: TGTGCCAGCAGGGACAGGGGCGGTAACTATGGCTACACCTTC
cdr3_aa: CASRDRGGNYGYTF

d_call: NA
clone_size: NA
j_call: TRBJ1-1
v_call: TRBV7-9
cdr3_nt: TGTGCCAGCAGCTACTCAGAAGCTTTCTTT
cdr3_aa: CASSYSEAFF

d_call: TRBD1
clone_size: NA
j_call: TRBJ1-2
v_call: TRBV19
cdr3_nt: TGTGCCAGTCGCCGACAGGGAGTTTATGGCTACACCTTC
cdr3_aa: CASRRQGVYGYTF

d_call: TRBD1
clone_size: NA
j_call: TRBJ1-1
v_call: TRBV24-1
cdr3_nt: TGTGCCACCAGGGGACAGGAGAGAGGCACTGAAGCTTTCTTT
cdr3_aa: CATRGQERGTEAFF

d_call: NA
clone_size: once
j_call: TRBJ1-6
v_call: TRBV7-8
cdr3_nt: TGTGCCAGCAGCCCCACAGGGAGTTATGATTCACCCCTCCACTTT
cdr3_aa: CASSPTGSYDSPLHF

d_call: NA
clone_size: NA
j_call: TRBJ2-3
v_call: TRBV10-1
cdr3_nt: TGCGCCAGCAGTGAGTCGGGGCGCACAGATACGCAGTATTTT
cdr3_aa: CASSESGRTDTQYF

d_call: TRBD2
clone_size: NA
j_call: TRBJ2-1
v_call: TRBV7-9
cdr3_nt: TGTGCCAGCAGCTTACCTAGCGGGAGAGGTAATGAGCAGTTCTTC
cdr3_aa: CASSLPSGRGNEQFF

d_call: NA
clone_size: NA
j_call: TRBJ1-4
v_call: TRBV3-1/TRBV3-2
cdr3_nt: TGTGCCAGCAGTGACAGGTCGCTAGGAAAACTGTTTTTT
cdr3_aa: CASSDRSLGKLFF

d_call: TRBD1
clone_size: NA
j_call: TRBJ1-2
v_call: TRBV28
cdr3_nt: TGTGCCAGCAGAACCGGGACAGGGTATGGCTACACCTTC
cdr3_aa: CASRTGTGYGYTF

d_call: NA
clone_size: NA
j_call: TRBJ2-7
v_call: TRBV7-3
cdr3_nt: TGTGCCAGCAGCACCTTTGGGGGGGAGCAGTACTTC
cdr3_aa: CASSTFGGEQYF

d_call: NA
clone_size: NA
j_call: TRBJ1-1
v_call: TRBV28
cdr3_nt: TGTGCCAGCTCGATAACAGCAAACACTGAAGCTTTCTTT
cdr3_aa: CASSITANTEAFF

d_call: TRBD2
clone_size: NA
j_call: TRBJ2-1
v_call: TRBV19
cdr3_nt: TGTGCCAGTAGTCCGGGACTAGCGGGAGGGAGGACGTTCTTC
cdr3_aa: CASSPGLAGGRTFF

d_call: TRBD1
clone_size: NA
j_call: TRBJ1-1
v_call: TRBV4-1
cdr3_nt: TGCGCCAGCAGCCAAGTTAAGGGGGCGGGTAAAGCTTTCTTT
cdr3_aa: CASSQVKGAGKAFF

d_call: NA
clone_size: once
j_call: TRBJ1-4
v_call: TRBV3-1/TRBV3-2
cdr3_nt: TGTGCCAGCAGCCAACGGGACAAAACTAATGAAAAACTGTTTTTT
cdr3_aa: CASSQRDKTNEKLFF

d_call: NA
clone_size: NA
j_call: TRBJ1-6
v_call: TRBV27
cdr3_nt: TGTGCCAGCAGTTTTCGGGAGAGCTCCTATAATTCACCCCTCCACTTT
cdr3_aa: CASSFRESSYNSPLHF

d_call: NA
clone_size: NA
j_call: TRBJ2-2
v_call: TRBV5-4
cdr3_nt: TGTGCCAGCAGCTTGGCTAGGACCGGGGAGCTGTTTTTT
cdr3_aa: CASSLARTGELFF

d_call: NA
clone_size: NA
j_call: TRBJ2-3
v_call: TRBV5-5
cdr3_nt: TGTGCCAGCAGCCAGCACTGGACAGCCACAGATACGCAGTATTTT
cdr3_aa: CASSQHWTATDTQYF

d_call: TRBD1
clone_size: NA
j_call: TRBJ2-7
v_call: TRBV6-1
cdr3_nt: TGTGCCAGCAGGATCGACAGGGATTCCGAGCAGTACTTC
cdr3_aa: CASRIDRDSEQYF

d_call: NA
clone_size: NA
j_call: TRBJ1-6
v_call: TRBV6-5
cdr3_nt: TGTGCCAGCAGTTACGGGAGGGGAGGGAATTCACCCCTCCACTTT
cdr3_aa: CASSYGRGGNSPLHF

d_call: NA
clone_size: NA
j_call: TRBJ1-2
v_call: TRBV4-1
cdr3_nt: TGCGCCAGCAGCCAAGATTCGGAGCAACGATATGGCTACACCTTC
cdr3_aa: CASSQDSEQRYGYTF

d_call: NA
clone_size: NA
j_call: TRBJ1-1
v_call: TRBV4-1
cdr3_nt: TGCGCCAGCAGTCAGACAGTCAACACTGAAGCTTTCTTT
cdr3_aa: CASSQTVNTEAFF

d_call: NA
clone_size: NA
j_call: TRBJ2-7
v_call: TRBV30
cdr3_nt: TGTGCCTGGAGGTCCGCTAGCCGATCCTACGAGCAGTACTTC
cdr3_aa: CAWRSASRSYEQYF

d_call: TRBD1
clone_size: NA
j_call: TRBJ2-7
v_call: TRBV28
cdr3_nt: TGTGCCAGCACCGAGCCGGGACAGGGGAGCTCCTACGAGCAGTACTTC
cdr3_aa: CASTEPGQGSSYEQYF

d_call: NA
clone_size: NA
j_call: TRBJ1-6
v_call: TRBV5-8
cdr3_nt: TGTGCCAGCAGCGCCTACAGTGAGAGCTCCTATAATTCACCCCTCCACTTT
cdr3_aa: CASSAYSESSYNSPLHF

d_call: TRBD1
clone_size: NA
j_call: TRBJ1-5
v_call: TRBV24-1
cdr3_nt: TGTGCCACCAGTGACATGGACAGGGGGGACCAGCCCCAGCATTTT
cdr3_aa: CATSDMDRGDQPQHF

d_call: NA
clone_size: NA
j_call: TRBJ2-7
v_call: TRBV27
cdr3_nt: TGTGCCAGCACTCCCCTTACAGGCTACGAGCAGTACTTC
cdr3_aa: CASTPLTGYEQYF

d_call: TRBD1
clone_size: NA
j_call: TRBJ2-7
v_call: TRBV27
cdr3_nt: TGTGCCAGCAGTCCGAGACAGGGTCTCCACGAGCAGTACTTC
cdr3_aa: CASSPRQGLHEQYF